These T cell receptor beta chains were read from a single sample in a study of cytomegalovirus exposure and HLA in healthy donors. Sequenced by immunoSEQ multiplex PCR; TCRdb stores in-frame clones only, minus some. The sample comprises around 120,000 clones, around 81% of which are singletons, and about 0.74% rests with the top ten. Source material: PBMCs. The receptor set was obtained from a young man in good health and CMV-seronegative. Both conserved end residues are part of each CDR3. A D gene is named only where the DNA matches it firmly. The size field is filled for only some rows; it gives once, few, many or a size class.

length	J	size	V	D	CDR3	DNA
18	TRBJ1-6	.	TRBV7-3	TRBD1	CASSPEPRGHNKDSPLHF	TGTGCCAGCAGCCCCGAGCCCAGGGGGCATAATAAGGATTCACCCCTCCACTTT
16	TRBJ2-3	once	TRBV10-3	TRBD2	CAISEGEGLASGTQYF	TGTGCCATCAGTGAGGGCGAAGGACTAGCGTCTGGTACGCAGTATTTT
19	TRBJ1-6	.	TRBV6-4	.	CASSDPFPGERKDNSPLHF	TGTGCCAGCAGTGACCCGTTCCCGGGGGAACGAAAGGATAATTCACCCCTCCACTTT
14	TRBJ1-2	.	TRBV27	TRBD1	CASTETGGNYGYTF	TGTGCCAGCACCGAGACAGGGGGCAACTATGGCTACACCTTC
14	TRBJ2-1	few	TRBV6-5	TRBD1	CASTTYDRAAEQFF	TGTGCCAGCACCACATACGACAGGGCCGCTGAGCAGTTCTTC
15	TRBJ1-1	.	TRBV10-3	TRBD1	CAISESGTGSDEAFF	TGTGCCATCAGTGAGTCGGGGACAGGGTCTGATGAAGCTTTCTTT
16	TRBJ1-2	.	TRBV4-2	TRBD1	CASSQDGDSSNYGYTF	TGTGCCAGCAGCCAAGATGGGGACAGCTCTAACTATGGCTACACCTTC
15	TRBJ1-1	once	TRBV28	TRBD1	CASYLGGTGRSEAFF	TGTGCCAGCTACCTTGGGGGGACAGGGAGGTCTGAAGCTTTCTTT
13	TRBJ2-3	few	TRBV6-6	.	CASRQGAGDTQYF	TGTGCCAGCAGACAGGGAGCAGGGGATACGCAGTATTTT
13	TRBJ1-2	once	TRBV5-1	.	CASSLADDYGYTF	TGCGCCAGCAGCTTGGCAGATGACTATGGCTACACCTTC
13	TRBJ2-2	.	TRBV7-9	.	CASSFGGTGELFF	TGTGCCAGCAGCTTCGGGGGAACCGGGGAGCTGTTTTTT
14	TRBJ1-2	.	TRBV5-4	TRBD1	CASRRDRGVRGYTF	TGTGCCAGCAGACGCGACAGGGGAGTGCGTGGCTACACCTTC
14	TRBJ2-7	.	TRBV7-2	.	CASSLGQWSYEQYF	TGTGCCAGCAGCTTAGGACAGTGGAGCTACGAGCAGTACTTC
13	TRBJ2-7	.	TRBV7-6	.	CASSLSRYVEQYF	TGTGCCAGCAGCTTATCCAGGTACGTCGAGCAGTACTTC
13	TRBJ2-7	.	TRBV5-6	.	CASSFPGSYEQYF	TGTGCCAGCAGCTTCCCAGGCAGCTACGAGCAGTACTTC